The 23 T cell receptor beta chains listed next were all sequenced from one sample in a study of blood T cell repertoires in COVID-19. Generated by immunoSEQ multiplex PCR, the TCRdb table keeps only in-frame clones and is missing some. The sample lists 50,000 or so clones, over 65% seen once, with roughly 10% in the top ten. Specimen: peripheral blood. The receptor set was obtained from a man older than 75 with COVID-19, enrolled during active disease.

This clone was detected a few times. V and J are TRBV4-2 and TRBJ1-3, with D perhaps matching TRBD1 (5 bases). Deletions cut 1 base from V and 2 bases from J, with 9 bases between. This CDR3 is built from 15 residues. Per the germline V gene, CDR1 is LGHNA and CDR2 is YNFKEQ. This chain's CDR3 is CASSQGTGAGNTIYF. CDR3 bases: TGTGCCAGCAGCCAAGGAACAGGTGCTGGAAACACCATATATTTT.

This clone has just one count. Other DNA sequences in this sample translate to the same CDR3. The CDR3 region has the DNA TGTGCCAGCAGTAGACGGGACACTGAAGCTTTCTTT. Its translation is CASSRRDTEAFF. The chain has TRBV6-5 and TRBJ1-1; D uncertain. The CDR3 covers 12 residues. V was cut by 5 bases and J by 3 bases, with 7 bases left in between. Germline V gene lookup returns CDR1 MNHEY and CDR2 SVGAGI.

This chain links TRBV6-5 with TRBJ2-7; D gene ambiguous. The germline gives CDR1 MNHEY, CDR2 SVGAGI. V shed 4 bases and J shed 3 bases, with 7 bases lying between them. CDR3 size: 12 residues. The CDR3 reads CASSLVSYEQYV. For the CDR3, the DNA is TGTGCCAGCAGTTTAGTAAGCTACGAGCAGTACGTC.

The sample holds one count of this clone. CDR3 in amino acids: CASSPTSGVTSYNEQFF. CDR3 DNA: TGTGCCAGCAGTCCGACTAGCGGGGTTACCTCCTACAATGAGCAGTTCTTC. The chain combines TRBV6-6 with TRBJ2-1; the match to TRBD2 covers 11 bases. Trimming cost V 5 bases and J 0 bases; bases outside gene matches: 6. Germline lookup yields CDR1 MNHNY and CDR2 SVGAGI (reference sequence). This CDR3 spans 17 amino acids.

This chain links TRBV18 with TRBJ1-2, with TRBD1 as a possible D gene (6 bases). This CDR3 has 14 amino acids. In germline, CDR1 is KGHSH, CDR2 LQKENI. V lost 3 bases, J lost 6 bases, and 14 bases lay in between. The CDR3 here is CASSPQGSGNGYTF. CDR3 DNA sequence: TGTGCCAGCTCACCGCAGGGGTCGGGGAATGGCTACACCTTC.

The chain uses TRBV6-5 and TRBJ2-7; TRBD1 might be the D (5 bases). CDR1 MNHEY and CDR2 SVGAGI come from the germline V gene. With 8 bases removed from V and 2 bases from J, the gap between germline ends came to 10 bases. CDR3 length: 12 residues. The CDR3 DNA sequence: TGTGCCAGCGGGGCTAGAGCCTACGAGCAGTACGTC. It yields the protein CASGARAYEQYV.

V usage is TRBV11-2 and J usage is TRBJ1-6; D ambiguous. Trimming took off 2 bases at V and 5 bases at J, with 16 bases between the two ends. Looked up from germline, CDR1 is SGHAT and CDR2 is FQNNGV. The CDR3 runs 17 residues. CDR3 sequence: CASSLFPPLLDNSPLHF. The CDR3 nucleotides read TGTGCCAGCAGCTTATTCCCGCCGCTACTGGATAATTCACCCCTCCACTTT.

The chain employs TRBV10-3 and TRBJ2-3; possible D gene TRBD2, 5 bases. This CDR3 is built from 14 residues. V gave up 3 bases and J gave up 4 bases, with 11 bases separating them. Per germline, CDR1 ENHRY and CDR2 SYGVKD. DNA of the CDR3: TGTGCCATCAGTGAAAGGGAGAGCCCAGATACGCAGTATTTT. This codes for CAISERESPDTQYF.

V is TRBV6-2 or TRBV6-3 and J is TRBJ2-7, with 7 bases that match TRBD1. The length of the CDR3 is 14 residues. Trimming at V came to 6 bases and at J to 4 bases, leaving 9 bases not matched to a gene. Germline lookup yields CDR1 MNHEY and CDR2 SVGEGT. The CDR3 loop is CASSDRDREYEQYF. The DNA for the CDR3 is TGTGCCAGCAGCGACAGGGACAGAGAATACGAGCAGTACTTC.

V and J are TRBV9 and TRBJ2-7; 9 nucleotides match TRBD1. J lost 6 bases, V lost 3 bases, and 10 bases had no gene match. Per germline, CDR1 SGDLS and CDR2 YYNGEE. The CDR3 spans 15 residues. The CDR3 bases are TGTGCCAGCAGCGCAACGACAGGGGGGCTCGGCGAGCAGTACTTC. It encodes CASSATTGGLGEQYF.

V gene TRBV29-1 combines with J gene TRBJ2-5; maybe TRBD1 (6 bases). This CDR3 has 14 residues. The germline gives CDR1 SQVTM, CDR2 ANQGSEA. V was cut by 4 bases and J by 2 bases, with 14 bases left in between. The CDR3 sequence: CSVGAVQGQETQYF. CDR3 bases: TGCAGCGTTGGCGCCGTACAGGGTCAAGAGACCCAGTACTTC.

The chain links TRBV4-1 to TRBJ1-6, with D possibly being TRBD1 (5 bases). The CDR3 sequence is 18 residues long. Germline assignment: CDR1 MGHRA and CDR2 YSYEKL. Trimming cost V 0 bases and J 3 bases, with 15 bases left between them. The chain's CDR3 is CASSQDRTTASYNSPLHF. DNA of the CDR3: TGCGCCAGCAGCCAAGATCGGACGACAGCTAGCTATAATTCACCCCTCCACTTT.

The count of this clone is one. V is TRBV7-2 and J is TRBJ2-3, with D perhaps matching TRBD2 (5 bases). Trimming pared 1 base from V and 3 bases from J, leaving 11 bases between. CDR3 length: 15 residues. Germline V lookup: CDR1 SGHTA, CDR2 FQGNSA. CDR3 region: CASSLGVGRTDTQYF. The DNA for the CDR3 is TGTGCCAGCAGCTTAGGTGTAGGGAGAACAGATACGCAGTATTTT.

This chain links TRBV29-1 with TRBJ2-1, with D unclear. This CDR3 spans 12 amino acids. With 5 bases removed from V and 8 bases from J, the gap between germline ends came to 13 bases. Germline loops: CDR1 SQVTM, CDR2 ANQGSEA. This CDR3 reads CSVIRPADEQFF. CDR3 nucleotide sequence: TGCAGCGTTATCCGGCCGGCGGATGAGCAGTTCTTC.

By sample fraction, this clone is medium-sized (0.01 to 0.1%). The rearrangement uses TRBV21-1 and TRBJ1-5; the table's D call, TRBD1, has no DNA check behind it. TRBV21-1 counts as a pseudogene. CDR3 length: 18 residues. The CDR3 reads CASSNHPDTTGGNQPQHF. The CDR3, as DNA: TGTGCCAGCAGCAATCATCCAGACACGACAGGGGGAAATCAGCCCCAGCATTTT.

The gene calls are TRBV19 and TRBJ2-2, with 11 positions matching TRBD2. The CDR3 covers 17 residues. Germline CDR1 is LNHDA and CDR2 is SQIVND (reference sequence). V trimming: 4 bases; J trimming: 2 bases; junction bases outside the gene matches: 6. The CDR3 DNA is TGTGCCAGTAGTAACCCCACTAGCGGGGGTAACACCGGGGAGCTGTTTTTT. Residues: CASSNPTSGGNTGELFF.

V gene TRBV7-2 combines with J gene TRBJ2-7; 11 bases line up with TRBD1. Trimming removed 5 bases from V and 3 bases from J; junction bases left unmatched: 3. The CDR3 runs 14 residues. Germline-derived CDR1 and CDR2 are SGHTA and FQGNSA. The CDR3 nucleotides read TGTGCCAGCAGCGCGGGACAGGGGGGCTACGAGCAGTACTTC. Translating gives CASSAGQGGYEQYF.

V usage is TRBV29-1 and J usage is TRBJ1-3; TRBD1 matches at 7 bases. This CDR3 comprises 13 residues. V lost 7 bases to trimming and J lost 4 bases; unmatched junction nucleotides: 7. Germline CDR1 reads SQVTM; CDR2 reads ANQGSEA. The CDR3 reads CSGQGFTGNTIYF. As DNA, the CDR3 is TGCAGCGGACAGGGATTTACCGGAAACACCATATATTTT.

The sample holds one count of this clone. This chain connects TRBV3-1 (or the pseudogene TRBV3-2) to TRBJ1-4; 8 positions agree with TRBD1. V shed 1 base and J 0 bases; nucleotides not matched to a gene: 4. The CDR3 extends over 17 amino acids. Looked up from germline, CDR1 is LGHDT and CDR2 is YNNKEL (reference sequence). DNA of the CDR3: TGTGCCAGCAGCCAAGCCCTACAGGGGGCAACTAATGAAAAACTGTTTTTT. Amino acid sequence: CASSQALQGATNEKLFF.

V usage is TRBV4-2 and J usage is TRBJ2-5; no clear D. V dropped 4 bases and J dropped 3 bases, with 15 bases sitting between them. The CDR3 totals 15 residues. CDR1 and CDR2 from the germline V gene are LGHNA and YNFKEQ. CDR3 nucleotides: TGTGCCAGCAGCCTAAGGCCTACCGGAGAAGAGACCCAGTACTTC. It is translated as CASSLRPTGEETQYF.

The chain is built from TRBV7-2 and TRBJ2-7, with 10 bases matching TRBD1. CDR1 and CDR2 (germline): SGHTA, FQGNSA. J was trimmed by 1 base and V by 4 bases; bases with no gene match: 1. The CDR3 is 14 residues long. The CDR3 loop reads CASSWGQGSYEQYV. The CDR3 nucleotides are TGTGCCAGCAGCTGGGGACAGGGGTCCTACGAGCAGTACGTC.

CDR3 in DNA: TGTGCCAGCAGCCCCTCCCCCGGTGTTGAAGCTTTCTTT. Its translation: CASSPSPGVEAFF. V gene TRBV7-2 combines with J gene TRBJ1-1, with D hard to call. CDR3 length equals 13 residues. CDR1 is SGHTA and CDR2 is FQGNSA in the germline V gene. Between the trimmed V and J ends, which lost 5 bases and 7 bases, there was a span of 14 bases.

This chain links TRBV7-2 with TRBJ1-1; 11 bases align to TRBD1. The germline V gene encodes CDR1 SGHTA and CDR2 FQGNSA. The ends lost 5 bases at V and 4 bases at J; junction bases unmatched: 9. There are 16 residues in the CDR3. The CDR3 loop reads CASSHHRTGGGTEAFF. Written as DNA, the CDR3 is TGTGCCAGCAGCCACCACCGGACAGGGGGCGGCACTGAAGCTTTCTTT.